This TCR beta chain was recovered during a study of blood T cell repertoires in COVID-19. Germline-derived CDR1 and CDR2 are SGHAT and FQNNGV. The germline V and J ends were trimmed by 0 bases and 3 bases, with 17 bases remaining between them. The CDR3 runs to 17 residues. As processed by the authors: Estimation of nucleated cell counts was performed using reference gene primer amplification. Here immunoSEQ multiplex PCR was the method, and the copy in TCRdb shows in-frame clones only, minus some. V and J calls and clone size are those listed in that table; D and trimming were worked out from the DNA. This sample yields 400,000 or so clones, of which roughly 90% are seen a single time; roughly 1.4% belongs to the top ten.

The sample comprised peripheral blood. The receptor's source is a woman aged 40 to 55 with COVID-19, enrolled during active disease. The chain links TRBV11-2 to TRBJ1-2; D uncertain. CDR3 nucleotides: TGTGCCAGCAGCTTAGATTCGGCAGCCGGGGTTCACTATGGCTACACCTTC. Amino acids: CASSLDSAAGVHYGYTF.